What follows are 22 T cell receptor beta chains derived from one specimen sequenced in a study of vaccination effects on CD4 cells after COVID-19. Antigen-specific CD4+ T cells were expanded (with viral peptide pools) by the ViraFEST assay ahead of sequencing. Once cultured for roughly nine days, the cells underwent separation to obtain CD4+ T cells. Absence of prior SARS-CoV-2 infection characterized the vaccine recipients, who showed negative nucleocapsid antibodies. For these TCRs, the target antigens are not known. Libraries were prepared by immunoSEQ multiplex PCR; TCRdb keeps only in-frame clonotypes and omits some of them. Seen here are some 41,000 clones, 66% observed once, and the top ten hold approximately 15%. The sequencing used CD4+ T cells from PBMCs cultured with HCoV-OC43 spike peptides, collected before COVID-19 vaccination. Subset of the sample: HCoV-OC43 spike overlapping peptide pool stimulation. The receptors stem from a human donor who received a COVID-19 vaccine.

By share, this clone counts as large. The rearrangement uses TRBV6-2 or TRBV6-3 and TRBJ1-1; D call uncertain. The V and J ends lost 6 bases and 1 base respectively, with 12 bases between them. This CDR3 contains 14 residues. CDR1 is MNHEY and CDR2 is SVGEGT in the germline V gene. CDR3 residues: CASSPHLGNTEAFF. CDR3 DNA: TGTGCCAGCAGCCCACATTTGGGGAACACTGAAGCTTTCTTT.

This rearrangement joins TRBV7-9 to TRBJ1-5; TRBD1 agrees at 9 bases. Germline CDR1 and CDR2: SEHNR and FQNEAQ (reference sequence). The V and J ends lost 4 bases and 5 bases, in that order; junction bases with no gene match: 9. The CDR3 extends over 16 amino acids. CDR3 loop: CASSSEKDRGYQPQHF. The CDR3 DNA reads TGTGCCAGCAGCTCAGAAAAGGACAGGGGTTATCAGCCCCAGCATTTT. The full variable domain, its missing parts supplied by reference TRBV7-9 and TRBJ1-5, is DTGVSQNPRHKITKRGQNVTFRCDPISEHNRLYWYRQTLGQGPEFLTYFQNEAQLEKSRLLSDRFSAERPKGSFSTLEIQRTEQGDSAMYLCASSSEKDRGYQPQHFGDGTRLSIL.

This clone was detected only once. This chain uses TRBV2 with TRBJ2-5; 13 bases are shared with TRBD2. Trimming took 3 bases from V and 5 from J; bases not matched to a gene: 3. There are 15 residues in the CDR3. CDR1 and CDR2 (germline): SNHLY, FYNNEI. Here the CDR3 reads CASSDRTSGSETQYF. Written as DNA, the CDR3 is TGTGCCAGCAGTGATAGGACTAGCGGGAGTGAGACCCAGTACTTC.

CDR3 sequence (DNA): TGTGCCAGCAGTTTCCAGGGGGCGGGCTACGAGCAGTACTTC. Translation gives CASSFQGAGYEQYF. The chain is built from TRBV6-5 and TRBJ2-7; 8 nucleotides agree with TRBD1. The CDR3 consists of 14 residues. The J segment lost 3 bases and the V segment lost 4 bases, leaving 5 bases of the junction unmatched. Germline V CDR1 and CDR2: MNHEY, SVGAGI.

The table lists this clone with a few counts. The rearrangement links TRBV6-4 to TRBJ1-6; D is ambiguous. Trimming took 1 base from V and 7 from J, leaving 5 bases between them. The length of the CDR3 is 13 residues. CDR1 is MRHNA, CDR2 SNTAGT, per germline. The CDR3 loop reads CASSDLQNSPLHF. CDR3 in DNA: TGTGCCAGCAGTGACTTACAGAATTCACCCCTCCACTTT.

This clone was seen a few times. In DNA, the CDR3 is TGTGCCAGCAGTTACGGGCTAGCAGAGACCCAGTACTTC. Its translation is CASSYGLAETQYF. The chain combines TRBV6-5 with TRBJ2-5; perhaps TRBD2 as D (5 bases). This CDR3 comprises 13 residues. Trimming cost V 2 bases and J 4 bases, with 8 bases left between them. The germline CDR1 and CDR2 sequences are MNHEY and SVGAGI.

The chain has TRBV2 and TRBJ2-7, with 7 bases aligning to TRBD2. V was pared by 6 bases and J by 6 bases, with 11 bases of the junction left unmatched. Germline V gene sequence: CDR1 SNHLY, CDR2 FYNNEI. The CDR3 is 14 amino acids. CDR3 nucleotides: TGTGCCAGCAGGGGACTAAGCGGGCTGTTCGAGCAGTACTTC. This sequence encodes CASRGLSGLFEQYF. Full variable domain (remainder filled in from reference TRBV2 and TRBJ2-7): EPEVTQTPSHQVTQMGQEVILRCVPISNHLYFYWYRQILGQKVEFLVSFYNNEISEKSEIFDDQFSVERPDGSNFTLKIRSTKLEDSAMYFCASRGLSGLFEQYFGPGTRLTVT.

CDR3 residues: CASFPQGYYGYTF. In DNA form, the CDR3 reads TGTGCCAGCTTCCCACAGGGGTACTATGGCTACACCTTC. The V call is TRBV2, the J call TRBJ1-2, with 7 bases identical to TRBD1. The germline V gene encodes CDR1 SNHLY and CDR2 FYNNEI. V lost 8 bases, J lost 3 bases, and 6 bases stayed unmatched. The CDR3 is made up of 13 amino acids.

Points on this clone: A read error may account for a junction end that differs from germline. This chain connects TRBV18 to TRBJ2-5, with D uncertain. The CDR3 sequence is 13 residues long. Germline CDR1 and CDR2: KGHSH and LQKENI. CDR3 coding DNA: TGTGCCAGCTCAACACCGGAAATAAAGACCCAGTACTTC. It translates to CASSTPEIKTQYF.

The chain links TRBV25-1 to TRBJ2-5, with D unclear. The germline V gene has CDR1 MGHDK and CDR2 SYGVNS. CDR3 length: 14 amino acids. Trimming pared 1 base from V and 5 bases from J, leaving 11 bases between. For the CDR3, the DNA is TGTGCCAGCAGTGAATGGGGAAACTCCGAGACCCAGTACTTC. It is translated as CASSEWGNSETQYF. The entire variable domain, with the rest obtained from reference TRBV25-1 and TRBJ2-5, is as follows: EADIYQTPRYLVIGTGKKITLECSQTMGHDKMYWYQQDPGMELHLIHYSYGVNSTEKGDLSSESTVSRIRTEHFPLTLESARPSHTSQYLCASSEWGNSETQYFGPGTRLLVL.

This clone was recorded many times. The rearrangement links TRBV3-1 (or the pseudogene TRBV3-2) to TRBJ1-3; TRBD1 aligns across 8 bases. V trimming: 4 bases; J trimming: 2 bases; junction bases outside the gene matches: 1. The CDR3 is 14 amino acids. Germline CDR1 reads LGHDT; CDR2 reads YNNKEL (reference sequence). This CDR3 is CASSPQGAGNTIYF. The CDR3 DNA follows: TGTGCCAGCAGCCCACAGGGGGCTGGAAACACCATATATTTT.

The chain recombines TRBV5-4 with TRBJ2-3, with 13 positions matching TRBD2. Germline V CDR1 and CDR2: SGHNT, YYREEE (reference sequence). The CDR3 totals 16 residues. The junction had 6 bases not matched to a gene; V was cut back by 0 bases and J by 8 bases. The CDR3 sequence: CASSLELAGGLGTQYF. The CDR3, as DNA: TGTGCCAGCAGCTTGGAACTAGCGGGGGGGCTAGGTACGCAGTATTTT.

This clone came up many times. The rearrangement links TRBV5-1 to TRBJ1-1; D gene uncertain. This CDR3 comprises 13 residues. Germline V gives CDR1 SGHRS, CDR2 YFSETQ. V was pared by 2 bases and J by 3 bases, with 8 bases between. The CDR3 DNA sequence: TGCGCCAGCAGCTTAGACATCTACACTGAAGCTTTCTTT. Residues: CASSLDIYTEAFF.

This clone was found a few times. This chain joins TRBV5-1 and TRBJ1-1; D is uncertain. Trimming removed 4 bases from V and 1 base from J, with 14 bases in between. This CDR3 is 15 amino acids long. The germline CDR1 and CDR2 sequences are SGHRS and YFSETQ. The DNA for the CDR3 is TGCGCCAGCAGCCCCCGGGAGGGAGGGAACACTGAAGCTTTCTTT. Its translation: CASSPREGGNTEAFF.

The chain recombines TRBV6-2 or TRBV6-3 with TRBJ2-3, with D possibly TRBD2 on 5 matching bases. Germline CDR1 and CDR2: MNHEY and SVGEGT. V dropped 4 bases and J dropped 5 bases, with 16 bases sitting between them. This CDR3 has 15 amino acids. This CDR3 reads CASSSPTMVIDTQYF. The CDR3 DNA sequence: TGTGCCAGCAGTTCCCCGACTATGGTTATAGATACGCAGTATTTT.

The CDR3 is CASSLDAANAEQFF. CDR3 in DNA: TGTGCCAGCAGCTTAGATGCGGCTAATGCTGAGCAGTTCTTC. The chain recombines TRBV11-3 with TRBJ2-1; D gene unclear. The length of the CDR3 is 14 residues. Germline lookup yields CDR1 SGHNT and CDR2 YENEEA. The V and J ends lost 0 bases and 9 bases respectively, with 12 bases between them. Looking up the rest from reference TRBV11-3 and TRBJ2-1 gives the full variable domain: EAGVVQSPRYKIIEKKQPVAFWCNPISGHNTLYWYLQNLGQGPELLIRYENEEAVDDSQLPKDRFSAERLKGVDSTLKIQPAELGDSAVYLCASSLDAANAEQFFGPGTRLTVL.

This clone occurred once. This chain links TRBV11-2 with TRBJ2-5; 12 bases line up with TRBD2. V trimming: 5 bases; J trimming: 2 bases; junction bases outside the gene matches: 9. The CDR3 contains 17 residues. Looked up from germline, CDR1 is SGHAT and CDR2 is FQNNGV. Here the CDR3 DNA reads TGTGCCAGCAGCCCTGGACTAGCGGGGCGGGGACAAGAGACCCAGTACTTC. The encoded protein is CASSPGLAGRGQETQYF.

The chain is built from TRBV24-1 and TRBJ2-3, with D possibly TRBD2 on 5 matching bases. Trimming stripped 2 bases from V and 7 bases from J, with 24 bases between. The germline V gene encodes CDR1 KGHDR and CDR2 SFDVKD. CDR3 length equals 18 residues. CDR3 bases: TGTGCCACCAGTGATTCACGGTCGGTATTCTGGGAGAGAAATACGCAGTATTTT. Its protein product is CATSDSRSVFWERNTQYF.

The chain employs TRBV5-1 and TRBJ2-3; D not certain. The germline V gene has CDR1 SGHRS and CDR2 YFSETQ. The CDR3 is 15 residues long. V lost 4 bases, J lost 2 bases, and 14 bases lay in between. Here the CDR3 reads CASSPPRTNTDTQYF. CDR3 nucleotide sequence: TGCGCCAGCAGCCCCCCGAGAACGAACACAGATACGCAGTATTTT.

This clone was detected only a few times. The chain combines TRBV19 with TRBJ2-1; tentatively, D is TRBD2 (6 bases). This CDR3 has 15 residues. Trimming removed 7 bases from V and 0 bases from J, with 13 bases in between. The germline gives CDR1 LNHDA, CDR2 SQIVND (reference sequence). CDR3 protein: CASKSLAHSYNEQFF. As DNA, the CDR3 is TGTGCCAGTAAGTCGCTAGCGCACTCCTACAATGAGCAGTTCTTC.

The rearrangement links TRBV28 to TRBJ2-7, with D maybe TRBD1 (5 bases). Germline V gene data show CDR1 as MDHEN and CDR2 as SYDVKM. Between the trimmed V and J ends, which lost 2 bases and 0 bases, there was a span of 8 bases. This CDR3 spans 14 amino acids. The CDR3 sequence is CASSLTGYSYEQYF. CDR3 sequence (DNA): TGTGCCAGCAGTTTAACAGGTTACTCCTACGAGCAGTACTTC.

This clone has only a few counts. J is TRBJ2-2 and V is TRBV6-2 or TRBV6-3; TRBD2 agrees at 13 bases. Trimming cost V 0 bases and J 4 bases; bases outside gene matches: 5. Germline lookup yields CDR1 MNHEY and CDR2 SVGEGT. The CDR3 has 18 residues. The CDR3 region has the DNA TGTGCCAGCAGTTACTCACTAGCGGGGGGGCCGGGCACCGGGGAGCTGTTTTTT. This encodes CASSYSLAGGPGTGELFF.